The following is a T cell receptor (beta chain) sequence with its context. Methods used by the authors: Amplification with reference gene primers provided the estimates of nucleated cell counts. The method was immunoSEQ multiplex PCR; TCRdb's version includes in-frame clones alone and lacks a portion of them. V, J and clone size are taken as reported in that table, and D and trimming were inferred from the DNA itself. The profile shows around 150,000 clones, approximately 85% of them singletons. This entry is derived from a study of blood T cell repertoires in COVID-19. At the level of the study: The United States, Italy and Spain supplied acute and convalescent COVID-19 samples. Sources were T cells, B-cell-depleted T cells, or PBMCs; the material itself was cDNA or gDNA.

The V segment lost 6 bases and the J segment 2 bases; nucleotides outside the gene matches: 6. The CDR3 runs 15 residues. The germline gives CDR1 MDHEN, CDR2 SYDVKM. This clonotype was obtained from a man in his forties with acute or convalescent COVID-19. The sequenced material came from peripheral blood. V is TRBV28 and J is TRBJ2-3; 9 bases are shared with TRBD2. The CDR3 DNA is TGTGCCAGCAGCCTCCCGGGACTAGCCACAGATACGCAGTATTTT. Amino acids: CASSLPGLATDTQYF.